This T cell receptor (beta chain) was identified during a study of blood T cell repertoires in COVID-19. Background on the study: Both acute and convalescent COVID-19 samples were obtained from the United States, Italy and Spain. T cells, B-cell-depleted T cells, or PBMCs supplied cDNA or gDNA.

The germline gives CDR1 LGHDT, CDR2 YNNKEL (reference sequence). V was cut by 4 bases and J by 4 bases, with 8 bases left in between. The CDR3 is 13 amino acids. Per the original methods: The assay estimated nucleated cells by amplifying reference gene primers. Using immunoSEQ multiplex PCR, the repertoire was profiled, and TCRdb retains in-frame clones only, with some absent. The DNA was the basis for D and trimming; V, J and clone size are from that table. The data show 150,000 or so clones, roughly nine tenths seen once. Sequencing input: peripheral blood. The chain links TRBV3-1 (or the pseudogene TRBV3-2) to TRBJ1-3, with no clear D. This receptor was obtained from a man between 60 and 70 years old with acute or convalescent COVID-19. The DNA for the CDR3 is TGTGCCAGCAGCCCAGGCCCGGGAAACACCATATATTTT. This translates into CASSPGPGNTIYF.